This record looks at one TCR beta chain sequence and its context. Its cognate antigen has yet to be identified. Base qualities were left out, and no much larger clone turns up one base away. The cohort consisted of hundreds of healthy bone marrow donors. At the time of sampling, all cohort members were nominally healthy, though unrecorded immune exposures were likely present. The donor tested CMV seronegative, placing the donor among the approximately 360 seronegative members of the cohort. A peripheral blood sample was collected from each donor, and TCR beta sequencing was performed on peripheral blood mononuclear cells. The Qiagen DNeasy Blood Extraction Kit was used to extract genomic DNA from the blood cell samples. These data are taken from a study of cytomegalovirus exposure and HLA in healthy donors (dated by TCRdb to 2015 to 2018). Regarding the study in general: An earlier analysis of approximately 640 of the donors reported 250 to 350 Gb of sequence data and around 120 million unique TCR beta sequences from approximately 180 million T cells. The number of donors typed differed by locus, with about 629-630 for A, B, C, DRB1 and DQB1, approximately 500 for DQA1, nearly 610 for DPA1, and around 450 for DPB1. Roughly 5 DR-DQ haplotypes were handled as single units for association and clustering, since linkage in the cohort was strong. To study patterns of TCR occurrence, a later analysis re-analyzed previously published TCR beta repertoires from 666 donors and added high-resolution HLA genotyping. A later genetic analysis used genome-wide SNP genotypes for about 65% of the 666 donors, treating that subset as a discovery cohort. HLA typing included class I and class II loci at four-digit resolution. Of the 350 to 400 genotyped donors, around 81% fell in the genetic ancestry cluster associated with self-reported Caucasian donors. The study aimed to test whether signatures of past pathogen exposure could be identified by cataloging public T cell receptors. All discovery cohort repertoires had been generated on a single sequencing platform. High-throughput TCR immunosequencing, statistical association of individual TCRs with disease status, and machine learning were combined to predict cytomegalovirus infection status. Donor age, sex, ethnicity and CMV serostatus were compiled together with the repertoire data. An earlier analysis of 587 of the donors used high-throughput TCR beta sequencing to judge whether each TCR beta V gene segment behaved as functional or pseudogenic. An early release that covered several hundred HLA-typed donors contained around 300 gigabases of sequencing data and about 93 million unique TCR sequences. Rather than using new phenotypic data, the later analysis identified candidate immune exposures from TCR beta sequences and from how often those sequences occurred across donors. Among about 400 genotyped donors of the cohort, an average of approximately 240,000 unique TCR beta nucleotide sequences was sequenced per donor, of which about 19% were non-productive. The study profiled the T cell repertoires of some 610 subjects by immunosequencing and related them to cytomegalovirus serostatus. Besides the first cohort of approximately 670 subjects, a separate validation cohort made up of roughly 120 different subjects was used. Findings and caveats that apply to the study as a whole: In an earlier analysis of a few hundred of the donors, most TCR beta V segments were observed in productive rearrangements about 87% or about 30% of the time, broadly matching IMGT annotations. It was suggested by the authors that the approach could potentially be generalized to other disease states and immunological phenotypes. In vitro tests confirmed that a few of the cytomegalovirus-associated TCR beta chains recognize cytomegalovirus antigens. According to a later analysis, TCR association rates differed among HLA loci, with DRB1 alleles showing the most associated TCRs and HLA-C alleles showing the fewest. At a false discovery rate of 0.05, a later analysis linked about 17,000 TCR beta sequences to specific HLA alleles. A later analysis reported that several top co-occurrence clusters appeared linked to parvovirus B19, influenza, CMV and Epstein-Barr virus. The earlier analysis of nearly 600 of the donors excluded fewer than 20 rarely observed V segments, including chromosome 9 orphons, because counts were too low. The classifier was reported to diagnose cytomegalovirus status with high specificity and sensitivity in both the original cohort and the validation cohort. Strong co-occurrence of HLA alleles, especially DR and DQ, made assigning TCR associations to individual alleles difficult. Only TCR beta chains were sequenced in this cohort, and the absence of alpha or paired-chain data limited detectable features. In a later analysis, HLA-associated TCR beta chains showed more clonal expansion and lower generation probabilities than non-associated chains that were equally common. The presence/absence analyses assumed that sequencing depth was roughly uniform across donors, and that assumption may not be true. A later genetic analysis reported fewer N-insertions in productive TCRs among donors in an Asian-associated ancestry cluster than the approximately 700-donor mean. A further reported finding was that TCR beta sequences accurately predicted the HLA-A and HLA-B alleles for most subjects in the first cohort. Immune exposure information for the cohort was limited to CMV serostatus. Because HLA typing was unavailable for some donors at each locus, only the typed subset was used in association tests. According to a later analysis, most CMV-associated TCR beta chains appeared to be HLA-restricted, and the HLA associations seemed to be driven largely by CMV exposure. In a later genetic analysis, a missense DCLRE1C variant was associated with V-gene and J-gene trimming of TCR beta chains, and the association was replicated in an independent cohort. A group of highly shared sequence variants was considered likely to be a technical artifact of the sequencing pipeline. The study listed over 150 TCR beta chains as associated with cytomegalovirus. Correlated functional status among segregating V segments might be attributable to linkage disequilibrium, but an unknown experimental factor could not be ruled out. While some public TCRs were present in many individuals, most TCR sequences turned up only very rarely across donors.

The library was produced with the immunoSEQ multiplex PCR assay. A mixture of 60 forward primers for TCR Vbeta segments and 13 reverse primers for TCR Jbeta segments was used in the multiplex PCR. The CDR3 region of rearranged TCR beta genes was amplified from genomic DNA by a multiplex PCR assay. The Illumina HiSeq System was used to sequence the amplified TCR beta libraries as 87-base-pair reads. The paper's processing steps were these. A later analysis counted tens of millions of unique TCR beta chains across the 690 or so repertoires, and 9 million to 14 million of these chains were shared by at least two donors. To remove PCR and sequencing errors, raw reads were error-corrected and collapsed into unique sequences using a nearest-neighbor algorithm that merged closely related sequences. Alignment of CDR3 sequences to IMGT reference sequences was used to assign V, D and J gene segments. For a sequence to be retained, a match of at least six nucleotides to both a V gene segment and a J gene segment was required. A rearrangement counted as productive if the CDR3 had no stop codons and remained in frame with V and J, and every other rearrangement counted as non-productive. Following IMGT convention, CDR3 was defined as the stretch from the second conserved V-encoded cysteine up to the conserved J-encoded phenylalanine. In an earlier analysis of just under 600 of the donors, sequences lacking an unambiguous match to a single V gene segment were excluded. An earlier analysis of 550 to 650 of the donors classified V segments as functional when productive rearrangements were above 56.7% and as segregating when the standard deviation between donors was above 5%. To diagnose cytomegalovirus status from the catalog of TCR beta chain sequences, a statistical classification framework was built. In a later analysis, TCR nucleotide sequences were compared against IMGT/GENE-DB human TR gene sequences so that V and J genes could be assigned. The TCRdist pipeline was used in a later analysis to assign CDR3 sequences and most-parsimonious VDJ recombination scenarios. In a later analysis, every TCR beta chain was defined by the combination of its CDR3 amino acid sequence and its V-gene family, and reads without a unique V-gene family were dropped. As a way to deal with suspected cross-contamination and a sequencing artifact, a later analysis dropped roughly 600 nucleotide sequences that were highly shared and had low generation probability. For each public chain, a later analysis derived a clonal expansion index from normalized ranks of inferred template counts within each repertoire. Generation probabilities in a later analysis came from a VDJ recombination model fitted to out-of-frame rearrangements, and those results were checked against IGoR. Hypergeometric tests were used in a later analysis to score TCR-TCR, TCR-HLA and TCR-CMV co-occurrence, with a repertoire-size bias correction applied to the TCR pairs. A later analysis estimated false discovery rates by permuting HLA or CMV assignments 20 times. In a later analysis, co-occurring TCRs were grouped using DBSCAN, and TCRdist sequence similarity was added for clustering within HLA-allele-positive subsets. Co-occurrence clustering excluded repertoires with fewer than 30,000 or more than 120,000 public chains, plus five with anomalous nucleotide sharing. The immuneACCESS repertoire file appears here via TCRdb, limited to in-frame rearrangements. These files lack a portion of the clones; in checked studies, under half of the deficit traces to unresolved V genes, and the cause of the others is not known. The V and J calls and clone size are taken from that table; D and trimming were inferred from the DNA. Within this sample are roughly 100,000 clones, with 76% of them counted one time only. The ten largest clones add up to 3.5% to 5% of the sample.

This sequence was found in a man aged 35 to 55 in good health and CMV-seronegative. Sequenced: PBMCs.

The CDR3 loop reads CASSLTGENSPLHF. At the DNA level, the sequence is TGTGCCAGCAGCTTGACAGGGGAGAATTCACCCCTCCACTTT. Rearrangement joined TRBV28 to TRBJ1-6; 8 nucleotides in the junction match TRBD1. From its cysteine to its phenylalanine, the CDR3 spans 14 amino acids. The entry retains the CDR3 DNA only, 42 bases that are in frame from base 1. The junction shows trimming of 6 bases on V and 7 bases on J, and the gene matches do not reach 5 bases of it. In the germline V gene, CDR1 corresponds to MDHEN and CDR2 to SYDVKM.